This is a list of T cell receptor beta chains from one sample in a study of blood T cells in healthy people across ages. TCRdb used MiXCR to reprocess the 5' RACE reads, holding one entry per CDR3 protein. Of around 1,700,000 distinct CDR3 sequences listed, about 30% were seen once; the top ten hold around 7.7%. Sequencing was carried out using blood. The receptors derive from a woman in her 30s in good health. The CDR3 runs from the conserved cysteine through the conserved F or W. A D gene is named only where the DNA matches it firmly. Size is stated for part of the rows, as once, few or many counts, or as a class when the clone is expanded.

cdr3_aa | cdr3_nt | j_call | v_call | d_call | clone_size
CASSPRAPTASGQTSYEQYF | TGTGCCAGCAGCCCCCGGGCCCCTACCGCTAGCGGGCAAACCTCCTACGAGCAGTACTTC | TRBJ2-7 | TRBV13 | TRBD2 | -
CATYDLRDGYTF | TGTGCCACCTACGACCTTCGGGATGGCTACACCTTC | TRBJ1-2 | TRBV6-2/TRBV6-3 | - | -
CASSATPDTQYF | TGTGCCAGCAGCGCTACCCCAGATACGCAGTATTTT | TRBJ2-3 | TRBV11-2 | - | -
CSARDPVAGAGYEQYF | TGCAGTGCTAGAGACCCAGTAGCGGGAGCAGGGTACGAGCAGTACTTC | TRBJ2-7 | TRBV20-1 | TRBD2 | -
CSVEDFSGYGYTF | TGCAGCGTTGAAGATTTTTCAGGCTATGGCTACACCTTC | TRBJ1-2 | TRBV29-1 | - | -
CASSLEAGHEKLFF | TGCGCCAGCAGCTTGGAGGCAGGTCATGAAAAACTGTTTTTT | TRBJ1-4 | TRBV5-1 | - | -
CSAQAGTGSRGYTF | TGCAGTGCTCAGGCCGGGACAGGTTCCCGTGGCTACACCTTC | TRBJ1-2 | TRBV20-1 | TRBD1 | -
CSVNSGGGPVGEQFF | TGCAGTGTTAATAGCGGGGGGGGACCTGTGGGTGAGCAGTTCTTC | TRBJ2-1 | TRBV20-1 | TRBD2 | many
CASSLALAGNDEQFF | TGTGCCAGCAGCTTAGCTCTAGCGGGAAACGATGAGCAGTTCTTC | TRBJ2-1 | TRBV7-9 | TRBD2 | -
CATSRDTGIPMNTEAFF | TGTGCCACCAGCAGAGATACGGGGATACCCATGAACACTGAAGCTTTCTTT | TRBJ1-1 | TRBV15 | - | -
CASSFSAHNEQFF | TGCGCCAGCAGCTTTTCAGCTCACAATGAGCAGTTCTTC | TRBJ2-1 | TRBV5-6 | - | -
CASSPDFASDTQYF | TGTGCCAGCAGCCCCGACTTCGCCTCAGATACGCAGTATTTT | TRBJ2-3 | TRBV7-2 | - | -